The 11 T cell receptor beta chains presented below share a single source sample, sequenced in a study of beta chain features in type 1 diabetes. Which antigens these TCRs recognize remains unknown. Whole-study findings and limits: Shortening of TCRB CDR3s, moderate but significant, appeared in all four CD4+ subsets of Type 1 diabetes patients.

Every bit of the isolated RNA underwent reverse transcription, so sequencing read expressed TCRB transcripts. The method was immunoSEQ multiplex PCR; TCRdb's version includes in-frame clones alone and lacks a portion of them. The profile shows about 180,000 clones, approximately 8.1% of them singletons. Sequencing was carried out using central memory CD4+ T cells from blood. These receptors were collected from a woman aged 40 to 50 with type 1 diabetes.

This clone has a handful of counts. The chain employs TRBV28 and TRBJ2-5, with 10 bases fitting TRBD1. Germline V CDR1 and CDR2: MDHEN, SYDVKM. V lost 6 bases and J lost 5; bases outside the gene matches: 3. The CDR3 is made up of 13 amino acids. The CDR3 spells CASSLDRGETQYF. In DNA, the CDR3 is TGTGCCAGCAGCCTGGACAGGGGGGAGACCCAGTACTTC.

The rearrangement links TRBV5-1 to TRBJ2-7, with 14 bases fitting TRBD2. V was clipped by 6 bases and J by 0 bases; unmatched bases: 5. CDR1 is SGHRS, CDR2 YFSETQ, per germline. The CDR3 runs to 16 residues. The CDR3 protein is CASMTSGGASSYEQYF. The CDR3 DNA reads as TGCGCCAGCATGACTAGCGGGGGGGCCAGCTCCTACGAGCAGTACTTC.

This chain uses TRBV5-1 with TRBJ1-1; the match to TRBD1 covers 8 bases. The CDR3 length is 16 residues. Trimming removed 0 bases from V and 1 base from J; junction bases left unmatched: 5. The germline V gene encodes CDR1 SGHRS and CDR2 YFSETQ. CDR3 coding DNA: TGCGCCAGCAGCTTGGAAGGACAGGGACGGAACACTGAAGCTTTCTTT. This codes for CASSLEGQGRNTEAFF.

The J gene is TRBJ2-7, the V gene TRBV11-2, with 7 bases lining up with TRBD1. Germline assignment: CDR1 SGHAT and CDR2 FQNNGV. The CDR3 extends over 13 amino acids. V shed 3 bases, J shed 5 bases, and the junction held 4 bases outside the gene matches. As DNA, the CDR3 is TGTGCCAGCAGCTTCCGACAGGGTGACGAGCAGTACTTC. This gives the protein CASSFRQGDEQYF.

The rearrangement joins TRBV4-1 to TRBJ2-5, with no clear D. The V and J ends lost 5 bases and 2 bases respectively, with 6 bases between them. This CDR3 has 12 amino acids. The germline V gene encodes CDR1 MGHRA and CDR2 YSYEKL. The CDR3 DNA sequence: TGCGCCAGCAGCTGGCAGCAAGAGACCCAGTACTTC. This gives the protein CASSWQQETQYF.

This clone has only a few counts. The chain is built from TRBV2 and TRBJ1-6; D gene uncertain. Germline-derived CDR1 and CDR2 are SNHLY and FYNNEI. V gave up 2 bases and J gave up 7 bases, with 9 bases separating them. The CDR3 runs to 14 residues. CDR3 bases: TGTGCCAGCAGTGAATCACGGTCAAATTCACCCCTCCACTTT. Its protein is CASSESRSNSPLHF.

This clone was seen a handful of times. One end of the junction is discordant with germline, which a read error may explain. The V and J genes are TRBV15 and TRBJ1-4; 9 positions agree with TRBD1. This CDR3 contains 13 residues. Germline CDR1 reads LNHNV; CDR2 reads YYDKDF (reference sequence). The CDR3 nucleotides are TGTGCCACCAGCCGAGCAGAAGGGACAGGGCCACTTTTT. Protein product: CATSRAEGTGPLF.

This clone showed up just a few times. The genes are TRBV7-2 and TRBJ2-1, with 10 nucleotides matching TRBD1. Germline loops: CDR1 SGHTA, CDR2 FQGNSA. This CDR3 region has 15 residues. V was pared by 3 bases and J by 8 bases, with 7 bases of the junction left unmatched. For the CDR3, the DNA is TGTGCCAGCAGCTTTGGGACAGGGGAGTTGGATGAGCAGTTCTTC. Its translation: CASSFGTGELDEQFF.

This clone was observed a handful of times. This chain uses TRBV30 with TRBJ1-1; 7 bases are a match to TRBD1. This CDR3 comprises 13 residues. Germline CDR1 reads GTSNPN; CDR2 reads SVGIG (reference sequence). V trimming: 4 bases; J trimming: 3 bases; junction bases outside the gene matches: 5. In nucleotides, the CDR3 is TGTGCCTGGACCGGACAGGAGTACACTGAAGCTTTCTTT. It yields the protein CAWTGQEYTEAFF.

The CDR3 DNA follows: TGTGCCTGGAGTGGAGTGAGGCAGACGAACACTGAAGCTTTCTTT. This translates into CAWSGVRQTNTEAFF. The V and J genes are TRBV30 and TRBJ1-1; D not resolved. Trimming stripped 1 base from V and 1 base from J, with 13 bases between. The germline V gene encodes CDR1 GTSNPN and CDR2 SVGIG (reference sequence). This CDR3 spans 15 amino acids.

This clone was counted between two and nine times. V and J are TRBV14 and TRBJ2-7; 10 nucleotides agree with TRBD2. The CDR3 extends over 15 amino acids. The germline gives CDR1 SGHDN, CDR2 FVKESK. V lost 1 base, J lost 0 bases, and 0 bases stayed unmatched. CDR3 nucleotides: TGTGCCAGCAGCCAAGCTAGCGGGAGCTCCTACGAGCAGTACTTC. Translated: CASSQASGSSYEQYF.